This TCR beta chain derives from a study of CD8+CD57+ T cells in acquired aplastic anemia. Germline V gene sequence: CDR1 SQVTM, CDR2 ANQGSEA. The CDR3 has 13 amino acids. Using genomic DNA as the template, TCR beta VDJ and CDR3 profiling was carried out. Using its own MiXCR run on the reads, TCRdb lists one record per CDR3 protein. The sample shows hundreds of thousands of distinct CDR3 sequences, more than 25% of them seen only once. This clonotype showed up just once. Its antigen is unknown. The junction shows a germline mismatch at one end, possibly a read error. General study points: Sharing between patients and controls was observed for twenty-nine CD8+ CDR3 sequences. CD8+ Simpson's diversity did not differ significantly between patients and controls.

Previously, flow cytometry had revealed CD8+CD57+ cell expansion in the patients chosen for sequencing. Each patient carried a diagnosis of severe acquired aplastic anemia. The chain carries TRBV29-1 and TRBJ1-1; a weak D match, TRBD1 (5 bases). This clonotype was sampled from a human donor with aplastic anemia. Specimen: sorted CD4+, CD8+, or CD8+CD57+ T cells (not recorded which) from PBMCs. The CDR3 nucleotides read TGCAGCGCCAGAGGGGCGGTGAGCACTGAAGCTTTCTTC. This gives the protein CSARGAVSTEAFF.